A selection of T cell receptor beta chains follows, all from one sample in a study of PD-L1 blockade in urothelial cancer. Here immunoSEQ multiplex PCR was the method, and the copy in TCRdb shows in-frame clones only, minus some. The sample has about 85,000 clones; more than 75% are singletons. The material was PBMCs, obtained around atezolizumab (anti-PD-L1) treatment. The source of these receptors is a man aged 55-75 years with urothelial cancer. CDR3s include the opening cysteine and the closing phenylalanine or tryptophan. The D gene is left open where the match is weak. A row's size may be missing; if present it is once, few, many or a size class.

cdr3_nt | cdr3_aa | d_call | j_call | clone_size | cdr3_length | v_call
TGTGCCAGCTCACCGAGGGTGGCAGGGGGCCAGCCCCAGCATTTT | CASSPRVAGGQPQHF | TRBD1 | TRBJ1-5 | . | 15 | TRBV18
TGTGCCAGCGGCTCGACAGGGGACGACCAGCCCCAGCATTTT | CASGSTGDDQPQHF | TRBD1 | TRBJ1-5 | . | 14 | TRBV28
TGTGCCAGCAGTGAAGTCCTGGCGGGGGCGGTAACAGATACGCAGTATTTT | CASSEVLAGAVTDTQYF | . | TRBJ2-3 | . | 17 | TRBV2
TGTGCCAGCAGCTTAGCTCGCTACGAGCAGTACTTC | CASSLARYEQYF | . | TRBJ2-7 | . | 12 | TRBV7-2
TGTGCCAGCAGTGTAGGGGATGACGGGGAGCTGTTTTTT | CASSVGDDGELFF | . | TRBJ2-2 | . | 13 | TRBV2
TGTGCCAGCAGCTCTATTGGGGCCAGTGAGCAGTTCTTC | CASSSIGASEQFF | . | TRBJ2-1 | . | 13 | TRBV7-3
TGTGCCAGCAGTTATGGGGAGGGCGAGCAGTACTTC | CASSYGEGEQYF | TRBD2 | TRBJ2-7 | few | 12 | TRBV6-5
TGTGCCAGCAGCGTCGGACTAGCGGAGTACAATGAGCAGTTCTTC | CASSVGLAEYNEQFF | TRBD2 | TRBJ2-1 | . | 15 | TRBV5-8
TGTGCCAGCAGCCGCGACAGACCGCGGGAAAAACTGTTTTTT | CASSRDRPREKLFF | . | TRBJ1-4 | . | 14 | TRBV7-8
TGCAGCGTTGAAGCGGGGGGGCGCATAGGCTACACCTTC | CSVEAGGRIGYTF | . | TRBJ1-2 | . | 13 | TRBV29-1
TGTGCCAGCCAGGGCGGGGACGAGCAGTACTTC | CASQGGDEQYF | . | TRBJ2-7 | . | 11 | TRBV6-5
TGTGCCAGCAGTTTATTCACCATGGGACAGTTCTACGAGCAGTACTTC | CASSLFTMGQFYEQYF | TRBD1 | TRBJ2-7 | . | 16 | TRBV28
TGTGCCAGCAGTTACTCAAACATAGGGGAATACAATGAGCAGTTCTTC | CASSYSNIGEYNEQFF | . | TRBJ2-1 | once | 16 | TRBV6-5
TGTGCCAGCAGCGCCAACCGACTAGCGACTAGCACAGATACGCAGTATTTT | CASSANRLATSTDTQYF | TRBD2 | TRBJ2-3 | . | 17 | TRBV4-2
TGCGCCAGCAGCTTGCTAGCGGGGGGATCGGATGAGCAGTTCTTC | CASSLLAGGSDEQFF | TRBD2 | TRBJ2-1 | . | 15 | TRBV5-1
TGTGCCAGCAGTCTGGGACAGGGGATCTATGGCTACACCTTC | CASSLGQGIYGYTF | TRBD1 | TRBJ1-2 | . | 14 | TRBV27
TGTGCCTGGAGTCAAATCCAGGCCTTTGAAGCTTTCTTT | CAWSQIQAFEAFF | . | TRBJ1-1 | few | 13 | TRBV30
TGCAGTGCTCTTTTGAACACTGAAGCTTTCTTT | CSALLNTEAFF | . | TRBJ1-1 | medium-sized | 11 | TRBV20-1
TGTGCCAGCAGTTTGACAGCGAACACTGAAGCTTTCTTT | CASSLTANTEAFF | . | TRBJ1-1 | . | 13 | TRBV27
TGCGCCAGCAGCTTATACCAGGCCGCCGGACAGGGAACTGAAGCTTTCTTT | CASSLYQAAGQGTEAFF | TRBD1 | TRBJ1-1 | . | 17 | TRBV5-1
TGTGCCAGCAGCGCCGGTGCTGAAGCTTTCTTT | CASSAGAEAFF | . | TRBJ1-1 | . | 11 | TRBV7-3
TGTGCCAGCAGCTTAGTAGGGGGGGCCTACGAGCAGTACTTC | CASSLVGGAYEQYF | . | TRBJ2-7 | . | 14 | TRBV7-8
TGTGCCAGCAGCTTGGCCACAGGAGCTGGAAACACCATATATTTT | CASSLATGAGNTIYF | . | TRBJ1-3 | once | 15 | TRBV5-5
TGTGCCAGCAGCCTCTCCCGGGGAGGGAGCACCGGGGAGCTGTTTTTT | CASSLSRGGSTGELFF | TRBD2 | TRBJ2-2 | . | 16 | TRBV9
TGTGCCAGCAGTTACGGGATACGGGGGGACACAGATACGCAGTATTTT | CASSYGIRGDTDTQYF | TRBD2 | TRBJ2-3 | . | 16 | TRBV6-5